The clone carrying this TCR beta chain was counted many times. Its antigen is unknown. The TCRbeta library was prepared with unique molecular identifiers. One entry per CDR3 protein results from TCRdb running MiXCR on the PCR reads. This table holds 15,000 to 20,000 distinct CDR3 sequences, about 7.6% found once. The data were obtained in a study of T-cell reconstitution after alpha-beta-depleted transplantation in children. Study-level points and caveats: Some patients owed their high day-60 TCRbeta diversity to surviving recipient T cells and thymic progenitors. Several hundred expanded graft clones reportedly gave rise to the alpha-beta T cells present about two months after transplant. Counts and diversity of T cells one year after transplant came mostly from newly produced T cells.

The V gene lost 0 bases and the J gene lost 2 bases, with 13 bases spanning the gap. CDR1 and CDR2 (germline): MNHEY, SVGEGT. This CDR3 spans 17 amino acids. This sequence originates from a boy under two years old who had a stem cell transplant for Wiskott-Aldrich syndrome, so the T cells may come from the graft donor. This chain connects TRBV6-2 or TRBV6-3 to TRBJ2-2; D possibly uses TRBD1 or TRBD2 (6 bases each). The sequences come from PBMCs, mostly from graft donor cells, collected 60 days after TCRalphabeta/CD19-depleted stem cell transplant. The DNA of the CDR3 is TGTGCCAGCAGTTACTCTTCCGGGGGCCCCAACACCGGGGAGCTGTTTTTT. Its translation: CASSYSSGGPNTGELFF.